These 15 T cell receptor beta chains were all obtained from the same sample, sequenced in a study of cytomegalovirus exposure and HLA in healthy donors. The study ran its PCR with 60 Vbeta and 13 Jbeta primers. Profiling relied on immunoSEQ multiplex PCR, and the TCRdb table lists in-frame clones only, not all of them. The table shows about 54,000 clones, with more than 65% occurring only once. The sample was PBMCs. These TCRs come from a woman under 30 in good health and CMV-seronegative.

The CDR3: CATSGTGGSGANVLTF. The DNA of the CDR3 is TGTGCCACCAGCGGAACAGGGGGTTCGGGGGCCAACGTCCTGACTTTC. This chain connects TRBV15 to TRBJ2-6, with TRBD1 matching 8 bases. Germline CDR1 is LNHNV and CDR2 is YYDKDF (reference sequence). The CDR3 runs to 16 residues. Trimming at V came to 5 bases and at J to 4 bases, leaving 7 bases not matched to a gene.

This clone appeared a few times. The DNA of the CDR3 is TGTGCCAGCAGCTTCACAGGGTATCGGTACAATGAGCAGTTCTTC. Amino acids: CASSFTGYRYNEQFF. This chain uses TRBV5-6 with TRBJ2-1; possible D gene TRBD1, 6 bases. Per germline, CDR1 SGHDT and CDR2 YYEEEE. The CDR3 covers 15 residues. V was trimmed by 2 bases and J by 4 bases, leaving 13 bases between them. Complete variable domain (other parts from reference TRBV5-6 and TRBJ2-1): DAGVTQSPTHLIKTRGQQVTLRCSPKSGHDTVSWYQQALGQGPQFIFQYYEEEERQRGNFPDRFSGHQFPNYSSELNVNALLLGDSALYLCASSFTGYRYNEQFFGPGTRLTVL.

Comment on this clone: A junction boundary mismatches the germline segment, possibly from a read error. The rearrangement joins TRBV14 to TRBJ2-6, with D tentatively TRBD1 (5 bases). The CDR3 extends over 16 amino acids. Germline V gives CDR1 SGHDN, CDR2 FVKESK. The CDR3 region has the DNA TGTGCCAGCAGCCAAGCTCGGATGGCTGGGGCCAACGGCCTGACTTTC. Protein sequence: CASSQARMAGANGLTF.

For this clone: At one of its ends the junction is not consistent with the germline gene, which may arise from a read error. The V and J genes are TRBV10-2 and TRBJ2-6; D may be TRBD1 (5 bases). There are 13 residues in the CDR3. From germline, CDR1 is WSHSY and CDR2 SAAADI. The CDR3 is CASAPAGANGLTF. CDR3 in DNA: TGCGCCAGCGCTCCCGCTGGGGCCAACGGCCTGACTTTC.

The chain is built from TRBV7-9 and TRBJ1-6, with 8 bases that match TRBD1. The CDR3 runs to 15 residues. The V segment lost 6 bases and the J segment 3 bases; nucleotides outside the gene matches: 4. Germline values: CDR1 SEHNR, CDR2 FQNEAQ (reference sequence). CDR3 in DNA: TGTGCCAGCAGGAAACAGGGGGACTATAATTCACCCCTCCACTTT. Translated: CASRKQGDYNSPLHF.

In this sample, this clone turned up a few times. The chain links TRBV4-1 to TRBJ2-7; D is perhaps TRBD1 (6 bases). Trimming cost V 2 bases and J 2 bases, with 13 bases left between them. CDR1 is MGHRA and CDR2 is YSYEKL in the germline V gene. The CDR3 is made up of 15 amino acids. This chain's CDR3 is CASSQSATGPYEQYF. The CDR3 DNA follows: TGCGCCAGCAGCCAAAGCGCGACAGGTCCCTACGAGCAGTACTTC.

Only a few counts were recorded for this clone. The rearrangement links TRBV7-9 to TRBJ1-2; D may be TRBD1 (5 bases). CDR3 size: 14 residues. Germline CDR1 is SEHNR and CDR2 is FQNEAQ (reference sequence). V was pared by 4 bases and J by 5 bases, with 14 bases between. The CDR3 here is CASSSIDRQYGYTF. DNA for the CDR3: TGTGCCAGCAGCTCGATCGACAGACAATATGGCTACACCTTC.

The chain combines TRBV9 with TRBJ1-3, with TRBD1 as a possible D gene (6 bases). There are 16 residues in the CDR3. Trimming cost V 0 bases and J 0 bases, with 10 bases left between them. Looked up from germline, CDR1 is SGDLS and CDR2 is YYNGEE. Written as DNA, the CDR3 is TGTGCCAGCAGCGTAGGAGGACAGAGCTCTGGAAACACCATATATTTT. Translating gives CASSVGGQSSGNTIYF. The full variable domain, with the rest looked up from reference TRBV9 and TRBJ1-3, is DSGVTQTPKHLITATGQRVTLRCSPRSGDLSVYWYQQSLDQGLQFLIQYYNGEERAKGNILERFSAQQFPDLHSELNLSSLELGDSALYFCASSVGGQSSGNTIYFGEGSWLTVV.

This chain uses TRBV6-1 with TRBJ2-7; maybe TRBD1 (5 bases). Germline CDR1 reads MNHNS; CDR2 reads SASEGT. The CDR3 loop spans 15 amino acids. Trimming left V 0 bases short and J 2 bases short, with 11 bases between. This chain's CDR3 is CASSEAMDTPYEQYF. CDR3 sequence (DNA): TGTGCCAGCAGTGAAGCCATGGACACCCCCTACGAGCAGTACTTC.

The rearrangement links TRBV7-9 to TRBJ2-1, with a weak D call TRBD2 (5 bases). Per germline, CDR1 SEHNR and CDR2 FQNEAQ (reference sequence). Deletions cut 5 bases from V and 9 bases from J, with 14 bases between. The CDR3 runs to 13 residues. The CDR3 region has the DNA TGTGCCAGCAGCCCTCGGACTTTCAGTGAGCAGTTCTTC. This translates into CASSPRTFSEQFF.

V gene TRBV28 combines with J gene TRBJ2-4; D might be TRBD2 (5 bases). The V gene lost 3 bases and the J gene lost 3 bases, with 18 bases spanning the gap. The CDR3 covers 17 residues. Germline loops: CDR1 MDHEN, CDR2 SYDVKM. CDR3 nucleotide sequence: TGTGCCAGCAGTTTGGTCTTTGAGGGATTGGGCAAAAACATTCAGTACTTC. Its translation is CASSLVFEGLGKNIQYF.

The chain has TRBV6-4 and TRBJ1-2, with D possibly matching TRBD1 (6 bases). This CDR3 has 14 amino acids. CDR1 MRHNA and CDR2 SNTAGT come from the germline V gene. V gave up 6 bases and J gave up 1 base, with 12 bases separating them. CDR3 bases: TGTGCCAGCAGAGCTGGGGGCAGTAACTATGGCTACACCTTC. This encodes CASRAGGSNYGYTF.

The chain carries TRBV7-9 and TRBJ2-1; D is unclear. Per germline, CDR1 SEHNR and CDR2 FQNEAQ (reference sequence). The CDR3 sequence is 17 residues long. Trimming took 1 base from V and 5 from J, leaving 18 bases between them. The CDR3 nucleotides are TGTGCCAGCAGCTTAGTTGGTCTTAAAAGAGAAAACAATGAGCAGTTCTTC. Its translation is CASSLVGLKRENNEQFF.

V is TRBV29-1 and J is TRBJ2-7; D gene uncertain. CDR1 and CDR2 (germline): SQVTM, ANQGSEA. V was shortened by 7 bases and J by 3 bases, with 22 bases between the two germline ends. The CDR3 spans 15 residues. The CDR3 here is CSARASRGSGYEQYF. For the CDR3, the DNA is TGCAGCGCACGAGCATCGCGAGGCAGTGGCTACGAGCAGTACTTC.

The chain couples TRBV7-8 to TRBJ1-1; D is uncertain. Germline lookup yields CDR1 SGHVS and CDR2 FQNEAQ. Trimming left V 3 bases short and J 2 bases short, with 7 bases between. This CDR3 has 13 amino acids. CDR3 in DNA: TGTGCCAGCAGCTTCGACACTAACACTGAAGCTTTCTTT. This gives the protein CASSFDTNTEAFF.